Listed below are T cell receptor beta chains from one sample, sequenced in a study of cytomegalovirus exposure and HLA in healthy donors. TCRdb keeps only in-frame clones here, not all; method: immunoSEQ multiplex PCR. The sample carries roughly 120,000 clones, 80% to 90% recorded once. The sequenced material came from PBMCs. These receptors were taken from a male donor in good health and CMV-seropositive. CDR3s include the opening cysteine and the closing phenylalanine or tryptophan. D genes are given only for firm matches. For some rows the clone size is stated as once, few or many, or as a class when expanded; others skip it.

size: .; D: .; J: TRBJ2-1; V: TRBV5-1; CDR3: CASSLVGVGVRGEQFF; DNA: TGCGCCAGCAGCTTGGTTGGGGTAGGGGTTCGAGGTGAGCAGTTCTTC
size: .; D: .; J: TRBJ2-1; V: TRBV5-6; CDR3: CASSLRRGLAGEFNEQFF; DNA: TGTGCCAGCAGCTTGCGTCGGGGTCTGGCGGGCGAATTCAATGAGCAGTTCTTC
size: .; D: TRBD1; J: TRBJ2-6; V: TRBV2; CDR3: CASIWDRDNTGANVLTF; DNA: TGTGCCAGCATCTGGGACAGGGACAACACTGGGGCCAACGTCCTGACTTTC
size: .; D: TRBD1; J: TRBJ2-7; V: TRBV6-1; CDR3: CASSDSQGAIINEQYF; DNA: TGTGCCAGCAGTGATTCGCAGGGGGCGATTATCAACGAGCAGTACTTC
size: .; D: TRBD2; J: TRBJ2-5; V: TRBV2; CDR3: CASRDDLGGETQYF; DNA: TGTGCCAGCAGGGACGACTTGGGAGGGGAGACCCAGTACTTC
size: .; D: .; J: TRBJ1-3; V: TRBV7-9; CDR3: CASSLTRQERGNTIYF; DNA: TGTGCCAGCAGCTTAACTCGCCAGGAAAGAGGAAACACCATATATTTT
size: few; D: TRBD1; J: TRBJ2-5; V: TRBV28; CDR3: CASSTPTPSTGLLETQYF; DNA: TGTGCCAGCAGTACACCAACTCCCTCGACAGGGCTATTGGAGACCCAGTACTTC
size: .; D: .; J: TRBJ2-3; V: TRBV4-2; CDR3: CASSQEEGRTQYF; DNA: TGTGCCAGCAGCCAAGAGGAGGGTCGTACGCAGTATTTT
size: .; D: .; J: TRBJ2-3; V: TRBV30; CDR3: CAWSGPETDTQYF; DNA: TGTGCCTGGAGTGGCCCTGAGACAGATACGCAGTATTTT
size: .; D: .; J: TRBJ1-2; V: TRBV11-2; CDR3: CASSDDTYYGYTF; DNA: TGTGCCAGCAGCGACGACACATACTATGGCTACACCTTC
size: .; D: .; J: TRBJ2-2; V: TRBV19; CDR3: CASSSTSNTGELFF; DNA: TGTGCCAGTAGTTCCACTAGCAACACCGGGGAGCTGTTTTTT
size: .; D: .; J: TRBJ2-7; V: TRBV29-1; CDR3: CSVEDGAGPVYEQYF; DNA: TGCAGCGTTGAAGATGGGGCAGGACCAGTCTACGAGCAGTACTTC
size: few; D: .; J: TRBJ2-7; V: TRBV4-3; CDR3: CASSQALTRGTYEQYF; DNA: TGCGCCAGCAGCCAAGCCCTGACTAGGGGAACCTACGAGCAGTACTTC
size: .; D: .; J: TRBJ2-3; V: TRBV30; CDR3: CAWIPVGGGLDTQYF; DNA: TGTGCCTGGATTCCCGTGGGAGGGGGATTGGATACGCAGTATTTT
size: .; D: .; J: TRBJ2-5; V: TRBV7-6; CDR3: CASSLRGETQYF; DNA: TGTGCCAGCAGCTTGAGGGGGGAGACCCAGTACTTC
size: .; D: .; J: TRBJ1-2; V: TRBV19; CDR3: CASSAAGMGFAGGYTF; DNA: TGTGCCAGTAGTGCCGCGGGGATGGGGTTTGCCGGTGGCTACACCTTC